This T cell receptor (beta chain) emerged from a study of beta chain features in type 1 diabetes. V was shortened by 2 bases and J by 0 bases, with 11 bases between the two germline ends. CDR3 length: 15 amino acids. The germline gives CDR1 SGHDT, CDR2 YYEEEE. Note on this clone: The antigen remains undetermined.

Study observations and caveats: There were fewer insertions and more deletions at the VDJ junctions of type 1 diabetes patients.

Expressed TCRB transcripts were sequenced because the isolated RNA had all been reverse transcribed beforehand. Sequenced by immunoSEQ multiplex PCR; TCRdb stores in-frame clones only, minus some. The table has just under 150,000 clones, over 9.5% seen once. The chain recombines TRBV5-6 with TRBJ1-2; D may be TRBD1 (6 bases). The sequenced sample consisted of naive CD4+ T cells from blood. This clonotype originated in a man younger than 35 in good health. The DNA for the CDR3 is TGTGCCAGCAGCTTTACACAGGGCTCTAACTATGGCTACACCTTC. Amino acids: CASSFTQGSNYGYTF.